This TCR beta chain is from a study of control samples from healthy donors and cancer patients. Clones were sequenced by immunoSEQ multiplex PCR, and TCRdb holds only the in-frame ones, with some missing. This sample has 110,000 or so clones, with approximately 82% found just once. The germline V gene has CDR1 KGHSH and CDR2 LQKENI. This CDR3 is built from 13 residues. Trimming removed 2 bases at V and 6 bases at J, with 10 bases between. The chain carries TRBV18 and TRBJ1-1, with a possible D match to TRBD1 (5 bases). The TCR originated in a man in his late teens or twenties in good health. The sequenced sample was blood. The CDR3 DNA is TGTGCCAGCTCACCAAGGTCGGGGGCTGAAGCTTTCTTT. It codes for CASSPRSGAEAFF.